These T cell receptor beta chains were read from a single sample in a study of OX40 agonist ivuxolimab in advanced cancers. Profiling relied on immunoSEQ multiplex PCR, and the TCRdb table lists in-frame clones only, not all of them. Of roughly 16,000 clones in the sample, roughly 87% were seen once. The specimen was CD4+ or CD8+ T cells sorted from blood, collected in a trial of the OX40 agonist ivuxolimab. These TCRs come from an adult with an advanced solid tumor such as melanoma, head and neck, liver or kidney cancer. CDR3s leave out the opening cysteine and the closing phenylalanine or tryptophan. Size values are once, few and many counts, or a class for expanded clones, and some rows have none.

v_call,clone_size,cdr3_aa
TRBV7-2,-,ASSLSGSGEKLF
TRBV5-1,-,ASTVGTAYEQY
TRBV5-6,-,ASSLGESEQY
TRBV27,-,ASSFGGELF
TRBV27,-,ASSLVTGGRSGYT
TRBV6-4,-,ASSDSKARQRVPMNTEAF
TRBV6-5,once,ASSPCEQY
TRBV28,-,ASSLDQGNSPLH
TRBV18,-,ASSRRQGPISGANVLT
TRBV27,-,ASSLYTLGTSDTEAF
TRBV6-6,once,ASSPGQGAF
TRBV5-8,-,ASSLDPLGWPQH
TRBV7-2,-,ASSLASQETQY
TRBV27,-,ASSLGVTYEQY